The sequence of this T cell receptor (beta chain) was determined in a study of T cell responses to AZD1222 COVID-19 vaccine. The V and J ends lost 4 bases and 1 base respectively, with 9 bases between them. This CDR3 spans 14 amino acids. Per the germline V gene, CDR1 is SGDLS and CDR2 is YYNGEE. The table came from immunoSEQ multiplex PCR; TCRdb's copy has only in-frame clones and leaves some out. The data hold 150,000 to 200,000 clones, with about nine tenths observed a single time. The sample consisted of peripheral blood, taken on day 0 of AZD1222 vaccination. The chain links TRBV9 to TRBJ1-5; D ambiguous. The clonotype originates from an adult in good health. This CDR3 is CASSSADSNQPQHF. The CDR3 DNA is TGTGCCAGCAGCTCGGCCGACAGCAATCAGCCCCAGCATTTT.